This entry lists 26 T cell receptor beta chains sequenced from one sample in a study of cytomegalovirus exposure and HLA in healthy donors. Primers: 60 Vbeta forward and 13 Jbeta reverse. Some clones are missing from TCRdb's copy, which holds only in-frame ones; the method was immunoSEQ multiplex PCR. This table holds 55,000 to 65,000 clones, 65% to 90% found once. Sequencing used PBMCs. The receptor source for this set is a human donor in good health.

On this clone: Its ends do not fully match the called genes, so a read error is possible. The chain recombines TRBV7-9 with TRBJ2-1; a weak D match, TRBD1 (5 bases). Looked up from germline, CDR1 is SEHNR and CDR2 is FQNEAQ (reference sequence). The CDR3 length is 12 residues. The CDR3 region has the DNA TGTTCCAGCAGCTCAGGGCCCAATGAGCAGTTCTTC. Translated, it gives CSSSSGPNEQFF.

The V and J genes are TRBV29-1 and TRBJ2-2; weak D call: TRBD2 (5 bases). Germline V gives CDR1 SQVTM, CDR2 ANQGSEA. CDR3 length equals 12 residues. Trimming took off 4 bases at V and 3 bases at J, with 6 bases between the two ends. The CDR3 spells CSVVRDTGELFF. In nucleotides, the CDR3 is TGCAGCGTTGTGAGGGACACCGGGGAGCTGTTTTTT.

As to this clone: The sample carries other DNA sequences with the same CDR3. The genes are TRBV7-2 and TRBJ2-1; the match to TRBD1 covers 8 bases. The CDR3 is 15 amino acids. Germline V gives CDR1 SGHTA, CDR2 FQGNSA. V lost 3 bases and J lost 10; bases outside the gene matches: 11. This CDR3 is CASSFGTGLNGEQFF. The CDR3 DNA follows: TGTGCCAGCAGCTTCGGGACAGGACTGAACGGGGAGCAGTTCTTC.

The chain uses TRBV27 and TRBJ1-1; 7 nucleotides line up with TRBD1. CDR3 length: 18 residues. The germline gives CDR1 MNHEY, CDR2 SMNVEV (reference sequence). J lost 3 bases, V lost 2 bases, and 15 bases had no gene match. The CDR3 reads CASSLTTGDRGRYTEAFF. The CDR3, as DNA: TGTGCCAGCAGTTTAACCACAGGGGACAGAGGGAGATACACTGAAGCTTTCTTT.

The chain has TRBV4-2 and TRBJ2-5, with D hard to call. Germline V CDR1 and CDR2: LGHNA, YNFKEQ. V shed 1 base and J shed 4 bases, with 16 bases lying between them. The CDR3 consists of 16 residues. The chain's CDR3 is CASSQGRAGFGETQYF. The CDR3 DNA reads as TGTGCCAGCAGCCAAGGGCGAGCAGGATTCGGAGAGACCCAGTACTTC.

J is TRBJ1-1 and V is TRBV2; weak D call: TRBD1 (6 bases). From germline, CDR1 is SNHLY and CDR2 FYNNEI. The CDR3 covers 15 residues. Trimming removed 0 bases at V and 5 bases at J, with 13 bases between. DNA of the CDR3: TGTGCCAGCAGTGAAGCGATGCACAGGGATACTGAAGCTTTCTTT. Translation: CASSEAMHRDTEAFF.

This chain uses TRBV5-1 with TRBJ2-5, with TRBD2 matching 7 bases. The CDR3 covers 16 residues. Germline values: CDR1 SGHRS, CDR2 YFSETQ. With V trimmed by 4 bases and J by 5 bases, 14 bases remained unmatched. Written as DNA, the CDR3 is TGCGCCAGCAGCCCTGGGGACTACCCAGTTTCGGAGACCCAGTACTTC. Protein product: CASSPGDYPVSETQYF.

The genes are TRBV5-1 and TRBJ1-5; TRBD1 agrees at 7 bases. The CDR3 contains 15 residues. Germline-derived CDR1 and CDR2 are SGHRS and YFSETQ. The junction had 9 bases not matched to a gene; V was cut back by 4 bases and J by 5 bases. This CDR3 is CASSMTGNVDQPQHF. CDR3 bases: TGCGCCAGCAGCATGACAGGGAACGTCGATCAGCCCCAGCATTTT.

The genes are TRBV18 and TRBJ2-3, with D possibly matching TRBD2 (6 bases). The germline V and J ends were trimmed by 3 bases and 6 bases, with 16 bases remaining between them. The CDR3 is 15 residues long. From germline, CDR1 is KGHSH and CDR2 LQKENI. CDR3 loop: CASSPSGRSWDTQYF. The CDR3, as DNA: TGTGCCAGCTCACCTAGCGGACGAAGCTGGGATACGCAGTATTTT.

The CDR3 protein is CASSDQGSSYEQYF. The CDR3 DNA reads TGTGCCAGCAGTGATCAGGGTAGCTCCTACGAGCAGTACTTC. V gene TRBV6-1 combines with J gene TRBJ2-7; the D gene is possibly TRBD1 (5 bases). Deletions cut 3 bases from V and 0 bases from J, with 9 bases between. From germline, CDR1 is MNHNS and CDR2 SASEGT. This CDR3 is 14 amino acids long.

V gene TRBV14 combines with J gene TRBJ2-2, with D tentatively TRBD1 (5 bases). The CDR3 runs 15 residues. The ends were cut back, 5 bases at V and 3 bases at J, with 13 bases in the middle. In germline, CDR1 is SGHDN, CDR2 FVKESK. As DNA, the CDR3 is TGTGCCAGCAGCGCACGAAGGGGTGACACCGGGGAGCTGTTTTTT. Translated, it gives CASSARRGDTGELFF.

The rearrangement links TRBV7-3 to TRBJ1-2; unclear D gene. This CDR3 is built from 13 residues. V was shortened by 0 bases and J by 5 bases, with 7 bases between the two germline ends. Germline V gene lookup returns CDR1 SGHTA and CDR2 FQGTGA. CDR3 sequence reads: CASSLTDQYGYTF. CDR3 sequence (DNA): TGTGCCAGCAGCTTAACAGATCAGTATGGCTACACCTTC.

The J gene is TRBJ1-3, the V gene TRBV7-3, with unresolved D. CDR1 and CDR2 (germline): SGHTA, FQGTGA. The V end lost 3 bases, the J end lost 4 bases, and 13 bases lay between the germline ends. The CDR3 has 15 residues. The CDR3 coding sequence is TGTGCCAGCAGCTTGTACCCGTCGGGGGGAAACACCATATATTTT. Translating gives CASSLYPSGGNTIYF.

The chain joins TRBV5-4 to TRBJ2-5, with 7 bases matching TRBD1. Germline V gene sequence: CDR1 SGHNT, CDR2 YYREEE (reference sequence). With 3 bases clipped from V and 3 bases from J, the junction kept 2 bases outside the gene matches. The CDR3 consists of 13 residues. The CDR3 nucleotides are TGTGCCAGCAGCTCTGACAGGGAAGAGACCCAGTACTTC. It codes for CASSSDREETQYF.

The chain couples TRBV30 to TRBJ2-1, with TRBD2 as a possible D gene (5 bases). Trimming stripped 3 bases from V and 6 bases from J, with 12 bases between. The CDR3 covers 13 residues. Germline V CDR1 and CDR2: GTSNPN, SVGIG (reference sequence). CDR3 amino acids: CAWRIRELNEQFF. The CDR3 DNA reads TGTGCCTGGAGGATTAGGGAGCTCAATGAGCAGTTCTTC.

This rearrangement joins TRBV30 to TRBJ2-3, with 7 bases aligning to TRBD1. The CDR3 runs to 14 residues. Germline lookup yields CDR1 GTSNPN and CDR2 SVGIG (reference sequence). Trimming at V came to 5 bases and at J to 4 bases, leaving 9 bases not matched to a gene. CDR3 sequence (DNA): TGTGCCTGGGGGGAGACAGGGTCCCCAGATACGCAGTATTTT. As protein: CAWGETGSPDTQYF.

The chain is built from TRBV18 and TRBJ1-1, with 7 bases fitting TRBD1. CDR3 length: 14 amino acids. Germline trimming cut 4 bases from V and 0 bases from J; bases unmatched to any gene: 2. CDR1 KGHSH and CDR2 LQKENI come from the germline V gene. CDR3 protein: CASSRDRVNTEAFF. The CDR3 DNA reads TGTGCCAGCTCACGTGACAGGGTGAACACTGAAGCTTTCTTT.

The V call is TRBV5-1, the J call TRBJ1-5; TRBD1 matches 8 bases. J lost 5 bases, V lost 4 bases, and 5 bases had no gene match. The germline gives CDR1 SGHRS, CDR2 YFSETQ. This CDR3 has 14 residues. The DNA of the CDR3 is TGCGCCAGCAGCGTCGGGACAGGAGATCAGCCCCAGCATTTT. This gives the protein CASSVGTGDQPQHF.

The gene calls are TRBV28 and TRBJ2-1; 9 bases fit TRBD2. Germline CDR1 is MDHEN and CDR2 is SYDVKM. The CDR3 sequence is 15 residues long. The V gene end was trimmed by 7 bases and the J gene end by 4 bases; junction bases not matched to a gene: 8. The CDR3 sequence is CASTETSGRYNEQFF. As DNA, the CDR3 is TGTGCCAGCACTGAGACTAGCGGTAGATACAATGAGCAGTTCTTC.

CDR3 loop: CASNRGELWEQYF. CDR3 bases: TGTGCCAGCAATCGGGGTGAGCTTTGGGAGCAGTACTTC. The chain uses TRBV28 and TRBJ2-7; D perhaps matches TRBD2 (5 bases). With 7 bases removed from V and 7 bases from J, the gap between germline ends came to 17 bases. Looked up from germline, CDR1 is MDHEN and CDR2 is SYDVKM. This CDR3 spans 13 amino acids.

J is TRBJ2-6 and V is TRBV5-6; D perhaps matches TRBD1 (5 bases). CDR1 and CDR2 (germline): SGHDT, YYEEEE. The V end was cut by 0 bases, the J end by 0 bases, with 7 bases between. The CDR3 is 16 amino acids. The CDR3 sequence: CASSLGQHSGANVLTF. CDR3 in DNA: TGTGCCAGCAGCTTGGGACAGCACTCTGGGGCCAACGTCCTGACTTTC.

The chain joins TRBV28 to TRBJ2-1; 7 bases line up with TRBD1. V lost 6 bases, J lost 1 base, and 6 bases stayed unmatched. Germline CDR1 reads MDHEN; CDR2 reads SYDVKM. The CDR3 consists of 15 residues. The CDR3 sequence is CASRRTGVSYNEQFF. CDR3 nucleotides: TGTGCCAGCAGGCGAACAGGGGTTTCCTACAATGAGCAGTTCTTC.

This chain links TRBV4-2 with TRBJ2-3, with 11 bases that match TRBD2. Germline V gene data show CDR1 as LGHNA and CDR2 as YNFKEQ. The CDR3 sequence is 15 residues long. Unmatched junction bases numbered 0, after V lost 1 base and J lost 3 bases. The CDR3 coding sequence is TGTGCCAGCAGCCAAGTAGCGGGGGGGACAGATACGCAGTATTTT. Translating gives CASSQVAGGTDTQYF.

The CDR3 region has the DNA TGTGCCAGCAGCCAAGATTCCCCTAGCGGGGAGTCCTACGAGCAGTACTTC. This translates into CASSQDSPSGESYEQYF. V and J are TRBV4-2 and TRBJ2-7; TRBD2 aligns across 9 bases. Trimming cost V 0 bases and J 1 base; bases outside gene matches: 7. This CDR3 contains 17 residues. Germline V gene data show CDR1 as LGHNA and CDR2 as YNFKEQ.

The J gene is TRBJ2-7, the V gene TRBV28; weak D call: TRBD1 (6 bases). Germline-derived CDR1 and CDR2 are MDHEN and SYDVKM. V lost 5 bases and J lost 2, with 10 bases in between. This CDR3 has 13 residues. The CDR3 here is CASSRGQTYEQYF. DNA for the CDR3: TGTGCCAGCAGTCGCGGACAGACCTACGAGCAGTACTTC.

Only one count was recorded for this clone. Other DNA sequences within the sample encode an identical CDR3. CDR3 nucleotides: TGCGCCAGCAGCTTAGACAGAAACTATGGCTACACCTTC. Translation: CASSLDRNYGYTF. V usage is TRBV10-1 and J usage is TRBJ1-2; TRBD1 might be the D (5 bases). CDR1 is WNHNN and CDR2 is SYGVQD in the germline V gene (reference sequence). V gave up 6 bases and J gave up 2 bases, with 10 bases separating them. The CDR3 totals 13 residues.